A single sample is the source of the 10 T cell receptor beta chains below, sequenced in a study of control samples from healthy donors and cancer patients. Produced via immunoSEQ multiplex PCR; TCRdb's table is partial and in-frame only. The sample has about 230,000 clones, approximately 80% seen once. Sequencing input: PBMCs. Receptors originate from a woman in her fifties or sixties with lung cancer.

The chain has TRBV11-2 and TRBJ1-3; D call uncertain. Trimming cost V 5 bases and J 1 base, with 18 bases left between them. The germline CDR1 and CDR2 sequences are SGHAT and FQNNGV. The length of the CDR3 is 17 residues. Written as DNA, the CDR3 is TGTGCCAGCAGCCCAAACCGCGGGCCTCCTTCTGGAAACACCATATATTTT. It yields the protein CASSPNRGPPSGNTIYF.

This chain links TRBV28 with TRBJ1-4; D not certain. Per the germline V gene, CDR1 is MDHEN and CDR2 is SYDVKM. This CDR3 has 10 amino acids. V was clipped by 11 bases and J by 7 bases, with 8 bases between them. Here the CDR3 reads CALGREKLFF. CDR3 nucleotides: TGTGCCCTTGGGCGTGAAAAACTGTTTTTT.

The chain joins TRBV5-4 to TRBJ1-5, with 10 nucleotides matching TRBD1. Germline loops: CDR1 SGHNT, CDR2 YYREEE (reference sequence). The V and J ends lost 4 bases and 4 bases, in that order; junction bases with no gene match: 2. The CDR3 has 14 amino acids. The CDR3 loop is CASSRQGANQPQHF. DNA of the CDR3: TGTGCCAGCAGCCGACAGGGGGCGAATCAGCCCCAGCATTTT.

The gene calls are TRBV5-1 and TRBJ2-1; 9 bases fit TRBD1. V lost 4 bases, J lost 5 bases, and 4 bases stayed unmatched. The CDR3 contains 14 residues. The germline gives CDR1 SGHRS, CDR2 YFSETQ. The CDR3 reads CASSRQGVDNEQFF. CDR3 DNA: TGCGCCAGCAGCCGACAGGGGGTGGACAATGAGCAGTTCTTC.

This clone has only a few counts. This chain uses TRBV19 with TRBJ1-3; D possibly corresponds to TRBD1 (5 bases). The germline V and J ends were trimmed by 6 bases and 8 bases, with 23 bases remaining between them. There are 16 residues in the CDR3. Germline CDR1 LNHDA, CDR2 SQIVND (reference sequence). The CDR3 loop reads CASSGRPGRKSDTIYF. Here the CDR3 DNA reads TGTGCCAGTAGCGGGAGACCGGGACGAAAATCGGACACCATATATTTT.

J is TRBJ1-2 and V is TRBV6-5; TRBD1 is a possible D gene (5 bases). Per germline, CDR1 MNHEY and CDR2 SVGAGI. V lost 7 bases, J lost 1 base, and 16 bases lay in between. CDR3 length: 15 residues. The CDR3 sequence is CASKRNTGDNYGYTF. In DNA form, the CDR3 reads TGTGCCAGCAAAAGAAATACGGGGGATAACTATGGCTACACCTTC.

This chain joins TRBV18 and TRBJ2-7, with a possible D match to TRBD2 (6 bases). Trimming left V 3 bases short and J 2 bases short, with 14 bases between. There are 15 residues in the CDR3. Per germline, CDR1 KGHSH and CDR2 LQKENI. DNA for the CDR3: TGTGCCAGCTCACCCTGGGTAGCGGCGGCCTACGAGCAGTACTTC. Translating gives CASSPWVAAAYEQYF.

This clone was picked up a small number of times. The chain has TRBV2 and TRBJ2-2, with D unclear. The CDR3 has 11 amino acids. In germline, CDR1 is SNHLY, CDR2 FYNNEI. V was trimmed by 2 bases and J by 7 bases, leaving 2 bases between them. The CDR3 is CASSEHGELFF. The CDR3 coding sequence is TGTGCCAGCAGTGAACACGGGGAGCTGTTTTTT.

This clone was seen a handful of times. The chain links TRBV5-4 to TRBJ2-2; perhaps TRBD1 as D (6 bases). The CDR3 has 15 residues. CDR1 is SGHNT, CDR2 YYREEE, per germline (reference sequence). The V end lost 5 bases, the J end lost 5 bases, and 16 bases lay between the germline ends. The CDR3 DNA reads TGTGCCAGCAGTTCCGGGACATTTGAAACCGGGGAGCTGTTTTTT. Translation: CASSSGTFETGELFF.

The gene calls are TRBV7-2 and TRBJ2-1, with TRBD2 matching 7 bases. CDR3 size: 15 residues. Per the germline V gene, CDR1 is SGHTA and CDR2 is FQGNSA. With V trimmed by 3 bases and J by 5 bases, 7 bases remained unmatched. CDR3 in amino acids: CASSLGLAVNNEQFF. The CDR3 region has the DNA TGTGCCAGCAGCTTGGGGCTAGCGGTAAACAATGAGCAGTTCTTC.